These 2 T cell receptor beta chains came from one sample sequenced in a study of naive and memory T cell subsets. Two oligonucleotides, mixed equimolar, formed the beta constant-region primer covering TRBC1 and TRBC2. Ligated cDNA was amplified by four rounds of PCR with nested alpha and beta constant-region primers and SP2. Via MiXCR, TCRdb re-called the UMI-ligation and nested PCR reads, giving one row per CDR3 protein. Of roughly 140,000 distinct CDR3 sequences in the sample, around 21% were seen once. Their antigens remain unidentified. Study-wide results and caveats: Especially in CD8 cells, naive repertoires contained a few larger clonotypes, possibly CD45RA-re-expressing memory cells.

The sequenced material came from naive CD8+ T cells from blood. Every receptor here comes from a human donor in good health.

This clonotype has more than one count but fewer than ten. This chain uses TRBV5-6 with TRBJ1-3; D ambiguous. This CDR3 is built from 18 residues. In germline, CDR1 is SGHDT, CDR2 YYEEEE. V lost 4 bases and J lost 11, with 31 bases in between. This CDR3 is CASSQTATGVFWEPAIYF. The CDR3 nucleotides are TGTGCCAGCAGCCAGACGGCGACCGGGGTTTTCTGGGAACCGGCCATATATTTT.

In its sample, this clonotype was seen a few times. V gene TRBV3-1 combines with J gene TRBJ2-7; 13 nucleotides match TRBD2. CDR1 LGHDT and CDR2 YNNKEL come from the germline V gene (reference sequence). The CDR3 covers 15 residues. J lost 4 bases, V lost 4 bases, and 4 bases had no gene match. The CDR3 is CASSLKGLAGYEQYF. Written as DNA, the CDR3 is TGTGCCAGCAGCCTCAAGGGACTAGCGGGATACGAGCAGTACTTC.